This T cell receptor (beta chain) is drawn from a study of T cell responses to AZD1222 COVID-19 vaccine. Germline-derived CDR1 and CDR2 are SGHDN and FVKESK. This CDR3 spans 15 amino acids. V lost 0 bases and J lost 6; bases outside the gene matches: 1. Data came from immunoSEQ multiplex PCR; TCRdb stores just in-frame clones and leaves some out. The sample shows 250,000 to 300,000 clones, about 94% of them seen only once. V gene TRBV14 combines with J gene TRBJ2-7, with 14 bases fitting TRBD2. The sequence was collected from an adult who received the AZD1222 COVID-19 vaccine. Sequencing was performed on peripheral blood, taken 28 days after the second AZD1222 dose. CDR3 nucleotides: TGTGCCAGCAGCCAAGAGACTAGCGGGAGGGGCGAGCAGTACTTC. Its translation is CASSQETSGRGEQYF.